The 28 T cell receptor beta chains listed next were all sequenced from one sample in a study of beta chain features in type 1 diabetes. Every isolated RNA sample was fully reverse transcribed, so sequencing captured expressed TCRB transcripts. The repertoire was sequenced with immunoSEQ multiplex PCR; TCRdb's copy has only in-frame clones and lacks some. The repertoire holds about 40,000 clones, with 49% as singletons. Sequences were obtained from central memory CD4+ T cells from blood. All receptors derive from a woman under 30 in good health.

A few counts support this clone. This chain joins TRBV7-2 and TRBJ1-1; 9 nucleotides match TRBD1. This CDR3 is built from 14 residues. Per the germline V gene, CDR1 is SGHTA and CDR2 is FQGNSA. J gave up 5 bases and V 8 bases, and 9 bases lay outside the gene matches. This chain's CDR3 is CASRDRAKGTEAFF. CDR3 nucleotide sequence: TGTGCCAGCCGGGACAGGGCGAAGGGAACTGAAGCTTTCTTT.

This clone came up a few times. V is TRBV7-3 and J is TRBJ2-1, with 8 bases matching TRBD2. V shed 6 bases, J shed 8 bases, and the junction held 12 bases outside the gene matches. Germline CDR1 is SGHTA and CDR2 is FQGTGA. The CDR3 covers 15 residues. CDR3 residues: CASSSQTGGLDEQFF. As DNA, the CDR3 is TGTGCCAGCAGTTCTCAGACGGGGGGGCTTGATGAGCAGTTCTTC.

The chain carries TRBV5-1 and TRBJ2-7; 9 bases line up with TRBD1. CDR1 and CDR2 (germline): SGHRS, YFSETQ. The CDR3 runs to 17 residues. V lost 4 bases and J lost 4; bases outside the gene matches: 15. CDR3: CASSPTGSRGQGYEQYF. CDR3 DNA sequence: TGCGCCAGCAGCCCCACTGGTAGCAGGGGACAGGGATACGAGCAGTACTTC.

The chain links TRBV19 to TRBJ2-7, with D unresolved. This CDR3 is 16 amino acids long. The germline V gene has CDR1 LNHDA and CDR2 SQIVND (reference sequence). Trimming shortened V by 4 bases and J by 1 base, and 17 bases separated the two germline ends. CDR3 sequence (DNA): TGTGCCAGTAGTAGAGGCGCTCCGGCGCGATCCTACGAGCAGTACTTC. Translated: CASSRGAPARSYEQYF.

A few counts support this clone. The chain recombines TRBV10-3 with TRBJ2-1; possible D gene TRBD2, 5 bases. The CDR3 spans 16 residues. V was pared by 0 bases and J by 3 bases, with 12 bases between. Per germline, CDR1 ENHRY and CDR2 SYGVKD. The CDR3 loop reads CAISESPGSSYNEQFF. CDR3 coding DNA: TGTGCCATCAGTGAGTCGCCGGGGTCTAGCTACAATGAGCAGTTCTTC.

This chain uses TRBV29-1 with TRBJ1-2; 9 bases align to TRBD1. After removal of 7 bases from V and 5 bases from J, the junction contained 8 bases not matched to a gene. The CDR3 is 13 amino acids. Germline V gives CDR1 SQVTM, CDR2 ANQGSEA. The CDR3 DNA follows: TGCAGCGCCGAGGCGGGACAGGGATATGGCTACACCTTC. This sequence encodes CSAEAGQGYGYTF.

The rearrangement links TRBV6-1 to TRBJ1-2; no reliable D call. Germline assignment: CDR1 MNHNS and CDR2 SASEGT. The CDR3 extends over 12 amino acids. The V end was cut by 7 bases, the J end by 0 bases, with 6 bases between. This CDR3 is CASMRSNYGYTF. CDR3 DNA sequence: TGTGCCAGCATGAGGTCTAACTATGGCTACACCTTC.

Concerning this clone: A read error may account for a junction end that differs from germline. The rearrangement uses TRBV29-1 and TRBJ2-1; the D gene is possibly TRBD2 (5 bases). Germline loops: CDR1 SQVTM, CDR2 ANQGSEA. The CDR3 spans 12 residues. CDR3 nucleotides: TGCAGCGCCTCGGCGGGTCCTAATGGGCAGTTCTTC. Translating gives CSASAGPNGQFF.

This sequence joins TRBV7-9 and TRBJ2-2; a possible D gene is TRBD1 (5 bases). The CDR3 runs 15 residues. Germline V CDR1 and CDR2: SEHNR, FQNEAQ (reference sequence). Trimming removed 0 bases from V and 4 bases from J, with 9 bases in between. Here the CDR3 reads CASSLAGQLTGELFF. CDR3 DNA: TGTGCCAGCAGCTTAGCAGGACAACTCACCGGGGAGCTGTTTTTT.

This clone was picked up a small number of times. The chain's CDR3 is CASIHNSGANVLTF. Here the CDR3 DNA reads TGTGCCAGCATCCACAACTCTGGGGCCAACGTCCTGACTTTC. The chain uses TRBV7-8 and TRBJ2-6, with D uncertain. V was pared by 7 bases and J by 0 bases, with 7 bases between. Germline CDR1 is SGHVS and CDR2 is FQNEAQ. The CDR3 extends over 14 amino acids.

The V call is TRBV12-5, the J call TRBJ2-3; TRBD1 aligns across 8 bases. CDR1 LGHNT and CDR2 FRNRAP come from the germline V gene. This CDR3 is 14 amino acids long. V was pared by 2 bases and J by 12 bases, with 10 bases of the junction left unmatched. This chain's CDR3 is CASGLNRGQAGQYF. The DNA of the CDR3 is TGTGCTAGTGGTTTGAATCGGGGACAGGCTGGCCAGTATTTT.

This chain joins TRBV15 and TRBJ2-1, with 9 bases that match TRBD2. Looked up from germline, CDR1 is LNHNV and CDR2 is YYDKDF (reference sequence). This CDR3 is built from 16 residues. V was clipped by 0 bases and J by 3 bases; unmatched bases: 3. The CDR3 is CATSRDRGRGYNEQFF. CDR3 in DNA: TGTGCCACCAGCAGAGACCGCGGGAGGGGCTACAATGAGCAGTTCTTC.

The V and J genes are TRBV15 and TRBJ2-5; the D gene is possibly TRBD1 (6 bases). Per the germline V gene, CDR1 is LNHNV and CDR2 is YYDKDF (reference sequence). The length of the CDR3 is 15 residues. V was cut by 0 bases and J by 1 base, with 9 bases left in between. In DNA form, the CDR3 reads TGTGCCACCAGCAGAGATCCGACAGGCCAAGAGACCCAGTACTTC. Its translation is CATSRDPTGQETQYF. The variable domain in full, with the rest retrieved from reference TRBV15 and TRBJ2-5, is DAMVIQNPRYQVTQFGKPVTLSCSQTLNHNVMYWYQQKSSQAPKLLFHYYDKDFNNEADTPDNFQSRRPNTSFCFLDIRSPGLGDTAMYLCATSRDPTGQETQYFGPGTRLLVL.

The rearrangement links TRBV5-1 to TRBJ2-5; D gene ambiguous. Germline loops: CDR1 SGHRS, CDR2 YFSETQ. This CDR3 contains 13 residues. The germline V and J ends were trimmed by 0 bases and 3 bases, with 6 bases remaining between them. CDR3: CASSLGGEETQYF. The CDR3 DNA sequence: TGCGCCAGCAGCTTGGGAGGAGAAGAGACCCAGTACTTC.

This clone occurred once. This chain uses TRBV2 with TRBJ2-3, with TRBD2 matching over 8 bases. J was trimmed by 0 bases and V by 0 bases; bases with no gene match: 5. Germline CDR1 reads SNHLY; CDR2 reads FYNNEI. CDR3 length: 17 residues. This CDR3 is CASSEANAGGSTDTQYF. The CDR3 nucleotides read TGTGCCAGCAGTGAAGCGAACGCGGGAGGTAGCACAGATACGCAGTATTTT.

This clone was observed a handful of times. This rearrangement joins TRBV10-2 to TRBJ2-5; D may be TRBD2 (6 bases). V was clipped by 9 bases and J by 2 bases, with 13 bases between them. This CDR3 is built from 13 residues. The germline V gene encodes CDR1 WSHSY and CDR2 SAAADI. CDR3 protein: CASRAGTQETQYF. CDR3 in DNA: TGCGCCAGTAGAGCGGGCACTCAAGAGACCCAGTACTTC.

This clone was counted only a few times. The V and J genes are TRBV29-1 and TRBJ1-2, with D possibly TRBD1 on 5 matching bases. This CDR3 has 12 amino acids. CDR1 and CDR2 from the germline V gene are SQVTM and ANQGSEA. Trimming pared 4 bases from V and 4 bases from J, leaving 10 bases between. CDR3 nucleotide sequence: TGCAGCGTTGCCGACAGACGCTATGGCTACACCTTC. Its protein is CSVADRRYGYTF.

This clone has only a few counts. This sequence joins TRBV7-9 and TRBJ2-5; 10 positions agree with TRBD1. Germline trimming cut 5 bases from V and 2 bases from J; bases unmatched to any gene: 8. Germline V gene sequence: CDR1 SEHNR, CDR2 FQNEAQ (reference sequence). This CDR3 contains 16 residues. In nucleotides, the CDR3 is TGTGCCAGCAGCGCGGGGGACAGGGGTCTGCAAGAGACCCAGTACTTC. It translates to CASSAGDRGLQETQYF.

This clone was counted a few times. The rearrangement uses TRBV19 and TRBJ1-5; 12 nucleotides align to TRBD1. In germline, CDR1 is LNHDA, CDR2 SQIVND (reference sequence). J was trimmed by 7 bases and V by 5 bases; bases with no gene match: 3. This CDR3 has 14 amino acids. The CDR3 loop is CASSGTGGYQPQHF. The CDR3 DNA reads TGTGCCAGTAGTGGGACAGGGGGCTACCAGCCCCAGCATTTT.

This sequence joins TRBV6-1 and TRBJ1-4; maybe TRBD1 (6 bases). CDR3 size: 14 residues. In germline, CDR1 is MNHNS, CDR2 SASEGT. V lost 6 bases to trimming and J lost 5 bases, with 13 bases between them. This chain's CDR3 is CASSFRGPNEKLFF. DNA of the CDR3: TGTGCCAGCAGCTTCAGGGGACCCAATGAAAAACTGTTTTTT.

The V call is TRBV6-6, the J call TRBJ1-2, with D unclear. Germline lookup yields CDR1 MNHNY and CDR2 SVGAGI (reference sequence). V shed 10 bases and J shed 2 bases, with 11 bases lying between them. CDR3 length: 12 amino acids. The CDR3 loop is CAIGSPNYGYTF. In nucleotides, the CDR3 is TGTGCCATCGGGAGTCCGAACTATGGCTACACCTTC.

The chain recombines TRBV30 with TRBJ2-7, with D maybe TRBD2 (6 bases). Per germline, CDR1 GTSNPN and CDR2 SVGIG (reference sequence). The CDR3 extends over 15 amino acids. V lost 0 bases, J lost 0 bases, and 12 bases lay in between. The CDR3 DNA reads as TGTGCCTGGAGTGTATCCGGGACTGGCTCCTACGAGCAGTACTTC. Protein sequence: CAWSVSGTGSYEQYF.

The chain has TRBV29-1 and TRBJ2-5; D call uncertain. CDR3 length: 13 amino acids. V was pared by 7 bases and J by 2 bases, with 14 bases between. CDR1 is SQVTM and CDR2 is ANQGSEA in the germline V gene. DNA of the CDR3: TGCAGCGCCTTCGGTGGAGATCAAGAGACCCAGTACTTC. Protein: CSAFGGDQETQYF.

Only a few counts were recorded for this clone. This chain connects TRBV12-2 to TRBJ1-2; TRBD1 reflects the table's D call only, with no check against the DNA. TRBV12-2 is flagged as a pseudogene. There are 14 residues in the CDR3. The CDR3 nucleotides read TGTGCAAGTCGTCCGGGACAGGGGTTTGATGGCTACACCTTC. It translates to CASRPGQGFDGYTF.

The sample holds a few counts of this clone. The chain combines TRBV5-6 with TRBJ2-4; 8 bases align to TRBD1. Germline V gene sequence: CDR1 SGHDT, CDR2 YYEEEE. V gave up 0 bases and J gave up 7 bases; unmatched junction bases: 3. CDR3 length: 14 residues. The CDR3 here is CASSLGTGWNIQYF. The CDR3 DNA follows: TGTGCCAGCAGCTTGGGGACAGGGTGGAACATTCAGTACTTC. Filled out from reference TRBV5-6 and TRBJ2-4, the complete variable domain reads DAGVTQSPTHLIKTRGQQVTLRCSPKSGHDTVSWYQQALGQGPQFIFQYYEEEERQRGNFPDRFSGHQFPNYSSELNVNALLLGDSALYLCASSLGTGWNIQYFGAGTRLSVL.

The rearrangement joins TRBV5-4 to TRBJ1-1; D is perhaps TRBD1 (5 bases). Trimming took 4 bases from V and 4 from J, leaving 14 bases between them. Germline loops: CDR1 SGHNT, CDR2 YYREEE (reference sequence). This CDR3 has 14 residues. This chain's CDR3 is CASSPDQGSTEAFF. CDR3 DNA: TGTGCCAGCAGCCCCGACCAGGGAAGCACTGAAGCTTTCTTT.

In its sample, this clone was seen once. V is TRBV6-5 and J is TRBJ2-7, with 7 positions matching TRBD2. Trimming took 4 bases from V and 6 from J; bases not matched to a gene: 12. The germline gives CDR1 MNHEY, CDR2 SVGAGI. There are 15 residues in the CDR3. The CDR3 DNA is TGTGCCAGCAGTTCTCGGTGGCGGGAGCTCTCCGAGCAGTACTTC. Its translation is CASSSRWRELSEQYF.

The chain combines TRBV7-8 with TRBJ1-1; 8 bases fit TRBD1. J gave up 1 base and V 3 bases, and 1 base lay outside the gene matches. CDR3 length: 14 amino acids. The germline V gene encodes CDR1 SGHVS and CDR2 FQNEAQ. CDR3 amino acids: CASSLGTGNTEAFF. The CDR3 nucleotides read TGTGCCAGCAGCTTGGGGACAGGGAACACTGAAGCTTTCTTT.